This section outlines one T cell receptor beta chain sequence together with its context. Its antigen is as yet unknown. This sample is part of a study of vaccination and CD4 T cells after COVID-19. Study information: Two doses of either BNT162b2 or mRNA-1273 vaccine went to participants. Findings and caveats of the study: Only after vaccination were a median roughly 90% of convalescents' reactive clones seen.

V was clipped by 4 bases and J by 2 bases, with 14 bases between them. This CDR3 spans 15 amino acids. Germline V gene sequence: CDR1 MGHRA, CDR2 YSYEKL. Sequenced with the Oncomine TCR Beta short-read assay was DNA taken from cultured CD4+ T cells. Genomic DNA was extracted from cultured CD4+ T cells. TCRdb recomputed calls from the PCR reads with MiXCR, one row per CDR3 protein. Of 9,000 to 15,000 distinct CDR3 sequences in the sample, 40% to 55% were seen once. Sample treatment: 10-day PBMC culture with coronavirus spike peptide pools or control peptides (ViraFEST assay). Expanded clonotypes were found by TCR sequencing after peptide-pool stimulation (ViraFEST).

Sequences were obtained from CD4+ T cells from blood, cultured in vitro. The rearrangement uses TRBV4-1 and TRBJ2-5; D ambiguous. The TCR was taken from a human donor who had recovered from COVID-19. The DNA of the CDR3 is TGCGCCAGCAGCCCGCCCTCCGGGTTGCAAGAGACCCAGTACTTC. This translates into CASSPPSGLQETQYF.